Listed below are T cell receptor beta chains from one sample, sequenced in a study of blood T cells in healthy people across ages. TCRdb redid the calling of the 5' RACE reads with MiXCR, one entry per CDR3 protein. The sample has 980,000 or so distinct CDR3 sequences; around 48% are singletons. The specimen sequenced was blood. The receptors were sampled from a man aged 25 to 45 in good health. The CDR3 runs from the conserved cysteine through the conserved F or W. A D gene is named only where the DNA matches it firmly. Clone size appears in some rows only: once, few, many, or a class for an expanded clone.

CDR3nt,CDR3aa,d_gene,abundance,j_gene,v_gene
TGTGCCAGCAGCCACTCGGACAGGGGGAACTACGAGCAGTACTTC,CASSHSDRGNYEQYF,TRBD1,once,TRBJ2-7,TRBV4-2
TGTGCCAGCAGCCAGATAGGGGGCGAGCAGTACTTC,CASSQIGGEQYF,-,-,TRBJ2-7,TRBV25-1
TGTGCCAGCAGCTTCAGTAATACGGACACCTACGAGCAGTACTTC,CASSFSNTDTYEQYF,-,-,TRBJ2-7,TRBV7-2
TGTGCCACCAGTGACTCCGGGACGGCTAATTCACCCCTCCACTTT,CATSDSGTANSPLHF,-,few,TRBJ1-6,TRBV24-1
TGTGCCAGCAGCGTAGGACCTGAAGAGACCCAGTACTTC,CASSVGPEETQYF,-,few,TRBJ2-5,TRBV7-2
TGCAGTGCTAGAGCAGGGGCGATGTTCCCCCAGCATTTT,CSARAGAMFPQHF,-,few,TRBJ1-5,TRBV20-1
TGTGCCAGCAGCTTACAAGCGGACAGATTGAACACTGAAGCTTTCTTT,CASSLQADRLNTEAFF,-,few,TRBJ1-1,TRBV7-6
TGTGCCAGCATGAGGAGCAATCAGCCCCAGCATTTT,CASMRSNQPQHF,-,-,TRBJ1-5,TRBV28
TGTGCCAGCAGTCGCCGACAGAGGGACGAGCAGTACTTC,CASSRRQRDEQYF,-,-,TRBJ2-7,TRBV6-5
TGCAGTGCTAGAGATTGGGCTAGCGGCGAGCAGTACTTC,CSARDWASGEQYF,TRBD2,-,TRBJ2-7,TRBV20-1
TGCGCCAGCAGCCAAGACTCTTTTAGCAATCAGCCCCAGCATTTT,CASSQDSFSNQPQHF,-,-,TRBJ1-5,TRBV4-1
TGTGCCAGCAGCGTATCCTCTAACTATGGCTACACCTTC,CASSVSSNYGYTF,-,few,TRBJ1-2,TRBV9
TGCGCCAGCAGCCAAGATTACGTGACAGGGAGGTACGAGCAGTACTTC,CASSQDYVTGRYEQYF,-,few,TRBJ2-7,TRBV4-3
TGTGCCATCCGCGAGGGACTAGCGGGACTTATGACCTACAATGAGCAGTTCTTC,CAIREGLAGLMTYNEQFF,TRBD2,-,TRBJ2-1,TRBV10-3
TGTGCCACCAGCAGTGCGTACGAGCAGTACTTC,CATSSAYEQYF,-,-,TRBJ2-7,TRBV15
TGTGCCAGCAGCCAAGGCTGGAAGGGCATTGAAGCTTTCTTT,CASSQGWKGIEAFF,-,-,TRBJ1-1,TRBV3-1
TGTGCCAGCAGCTTAGATCGAGTGGGGCTAGTGGGGGAGACCCAGTACTTC,CASSLDRVGLVGETQYF,-,-,TRBJ2-5,TRBV11-2
TGTGCCAGCAGCTTGAGACAAGACACCGGGGAGCTGTTTTTT,CASSLRQDTGELFF,-,-,TRBJ2-2,TRBV7-2
TGTGCCGGCAGCAAAGCGGGGGGCCCTGGAAACACCATATATTTT,CAGSKAGGPGNTIYF,-,-,TRBJ1-3,TRBV21-1
TGTGCCAGCAGTTGGGGTGAAAAACTGTTTTTT,CASSWGEKLFF,-,-,TRBJ1-4,TRBV6-2/TRBV6-3
TGTGCCAGCAGTTTGTCCGGGATCAATGAGCAGTTCTTC,CASSLSGINEQFF,-,few,TRBJ2-1,TRBV27
TGCGCCAGCAGCTTGGTGGGGACTACGTGGGATACGCAGTATTTT,CASSLVGTTWDTQYF,TRBD2,few,TRBJ2-3,TRBV5-1
TGTGCCAGCAGCTTGCTTCGGGACAGGGAATCCTACGAGCAGTACTTC,CASSLLRDRESYEQYF,TRBD1,-,TRBJ2-7,TRBV5-6
TGTGCCAGCAGGGTAGGCGGGCGGACCTACGAGCAGTACTTC,CASRVGGRTYEQYF,-,-,TRBJ2-7,TRBV6-5
TGTGCCAGCAGCCGTATCGCGAGAGAGACCCAGTACTTC,CASSRIARETQYF,-,-,TRBJ2-5,TRBV7-2
TGCGCCAGCAGGTCGGGGACAGGGATCGGCACTGAAGCTTTCTTT,CASRSGTGIGTEAFF,TRBD1,few,TRBJ1-1,TRBV5-1
TGTGCCACTAAGGGGCAGGTATTATCCTACGAGCAGTACTTC,CATKGQVLSYEQYF,-,-,TRBJ2-7,TRBV15
TGTGCCAGCAGCTTGGGAGGCAGGGCCCACTCCTACAATGAGCAGTTCTTC,CASSLGGRAHSYNEQFF,-,few,TRBJ2-1,TRBV5-6
TGTGCCAGCAGCTTGACACCCTACAATGAGCAGTTCTTC,CASSLTPYNEQFF,-,-,TRBJ2-1,TRBV27
TGCAGTGGTTCCTCCCGGGCCAACGTCCTGACTTTC,CSGSSRANVLTF,-,-,TRBJ2-6,TRBV20-1
TGTGCCAGCAGAGCAGGGGGATACGAGCAGTACTTC,CASRAGGYEQYF,TRBD1,many,TRBJ2-7,TRBV27
TGTGCCAGCACCTCGGTCTCGACCCCCGATGAGCAGTTCTTC,CASTSVSTPDEQFF,-,many,TRBJ2-1,TRBV21-1
TGTGCCAGCAGCTTGGTGACAGGGGGCGCGGGGGAGACCCAGTACTTC,CASSLVTGGAGETQYF,TRBD1,few,TRBJ2-5,TRBV5-5
TGTGCCAGCAGTGTAGACAGGGGGTCCTTCTATGGCTACACCTTC,CASSVDRGSFYGYTF,TRBD1,few,TRBJ1-2,TRBV6-6
TGTGCCACCAGCAGAGATCAGGGTGGCTATGGCTACACCTTC,CATSRDQGGYGYTF,-,-,TRBJ1-2,TRBV15
TGCGCCAGCCTCGGACAGGACGTTGGCTACACCTTC,CASLGQDVGYTF,TRBD1,few,TRBJ1-2,TRBV10-2
TGTGCCAGCAGTGAAGTGGCGGGGATCTATGGCTACACCTTC,CASSEVAGIYGYTF,-,-,TRBJ1-2,TRBV2
TGCGCCAGCAGCCCCGACATAAACAATGAGCAGTTCTTC,CASSPDINNEQFF,-,many,TRBJ2-1,TRBV5-1
TGTGCCAGCAGCCAAGTAGATATTCCTGAGCAGTTCTTC,CASSQVDIPEQFF,-,-,TRBJ2-1,TRBV4-2
TGTGCCAGCAGCTTAGCGGGGGAGAGCACCGGGGAGCTGTTTTTT,CASSLAGESTGELFF,-,-,TRBJ2-2,TRBV7-9
TGTGCCAGCAGCTTAGGCGGCGGGGGGACGAGTAGTCACGGGCAGTACTTC,CASSLGGGGTSSHGQYF,TRBD2,-,TRBJ2-7,TRBV7-2
TGTGCTAGTGGTTCCTCTACACGGAACACTGAAGCTTTCTTT,CASGSSTRNTEAFF,-,once,TRBJ1-1,TRBV12-5
TGTGCCAGCAGCCTCACTAGCGGGGGGTCCCACGAGCAGTACTTC,CASSLTSGGSHEQYF,TRBD2,-,TRBJ2-7,TRBV7-2
TGTGCCAGCAGTGAAAGGCGCCAGGGTTTTGGCTACACCTTC,CASSERRQGFGYTF,-,few,TRBJ1-2,TRBV6-1
TGTGCCAGCTCCCCCGGGATGGACACTGAAGCTTTCTTT,CASSPGMDTEAFF,-,-,TRBJ1-1,TRBV18
TGTGCCAGCAGCTTAGCCAGGGGTCTAACACACAATGAGCAGTTCTTC,CASSLARGLTHNEQFF,-,-,TRBJ2-1,TRBV7-9
TGCGCCAGCAGCCAAGAGGACTGGCCGACAGATACGCAGTATTTT,CASSQEDWPTDTQYF,-,once,TRBJ2-3,TRBV4-3
TGTGCCAGCAGCTCACAGGGGGGGGCGGTTAGCTCCTACAATGAGCAGTTCTTC,CASSSQGGAVSSYNEQFF,-,-,TRBJ2-1,TRBV28
TGTGCCAGCAGTCGGGACAGGCCTAGCACAGATACGCAGTATTTT,CASSRDRPSTDTQYF,TRBD1,many,TRBJ2-3,TRBV7-9
TGCAGCGTTTTAAGGACGCTTAGCTCCTACGAGCAGTACTTC,CSVLRTLSSYEQYF,-,-,TRBJ2-7,TRBV29-1
TGTGCCAGCAAAGGGGGGGGCAATGAGCAGTTCTTC,CASKGGGNEQFF,-,-,TRBJ2-1,TRBV9
TGTGCCAGCAGCTTAAAACGGAATAATGAAAAACTGTTTTTT,CASSLKRNNEKLFF,-,few,TRBJ1-4,TRBV7-2
TGCGCCAGCAGCTTGTGGCTCCAGGGGGGACTTCAAGAGACCCAGTACTTC,CASSLWLQGGLQETQYF,-,-,TRBJ2-5,TRBV5-1
TGTGCCAGCAGTTTAGCGCGGGGGGTTGGGGAGACCCAGTACTTC,CASSLARGVGETQYF,TRBD2,-,TRBJ2-5,TRBV12-3/TRBV12-4
TGCGCCAGCAGCCAAGGACAGGGAGAAAATCAGCCCCAGCATTTT,CASSQGQGENQPQHF,TRBD1,once,TRBJ1-5,TRBV4-1
TGTGCCAGCAGCACAGACAGCCTTTATTTCCTTAACTATGGCTACACCTTC,CASSTDSLYFLNYGYTF,-,-,TRBJ1-2,TRBV7-2
TGTGCCAGCAGTTACTTTGACACCTCGGGCTACACCTTC,CASSYFDTSGYTF,-,-,TRBJ1-2,TRBV6-5
TGTGCCAGCAGGAACCGGGACAGCCCTTTCCAAGGCTCCTACGAGCAGTACTTC,CASRNRDSPFQGSYEQYF,TRBD1,-,TRBJ2-7,TRBV28